The table lists the clone carrying this T cell receptor beta chain with a few counts. The target antigen is unknown. This specimen comes from a study of response to subunit inactivated influenza vaccine. The study, taken as a whole, reports: The authors proposed limited new T cell recruitment per seasonal influenza vaccination.

Germline lookup yields CDR1 SGHRS and CDR2 YFSETQ. V was pared by 3 bases and J by 0 bases, with 11 bases between. The CDR3 consists of 15 residues. TCRdb ran MiXCR on the RT-PCR reads and lists one entry per CDR3 protein. The sample contains about half a million distinct CDR3 sequences, approximately 24% of which appear only once. Sequenced here: CD4+ T cells sorted from PBMCs, sampled about 5 days after vaccination. The TCR comes from a man aged 45-65 years who received an inactivated influenza vaccine. The chain couples TRBV5-1 to TRBJ2-3; a weak D match, TRBD2 (5 bases). Written as DNA, the CDR3 is TGCGCCAGCAGCTCCGACTACGTCAGCACAGATACGCAGTATTTT. Its translation is CASSSDYVSTDTQYF.